This T cell receptor (beta chain) was recorded in a study of memory CD4+ T cells and cytomegalovirus serostatus (dated by TCRdb to about 2019). For the wider study: The 33 healthy Belgian adults in the cohort included 9 who were CMV seropositive and 24 who were CMV seronegative. The study sequenced CD4+ memory TCRbeta repertoires of a Belgian cohort with known cytomegalovirus serostatus to replicate a published TCR-based CMV serostatus classifier. What the research found in general, with its limitations: For CMV serostatus prediction, a median bootstrapped AUC of about 0.95 was reached with the original framework, and a median bootstrapped AUC of about 0.91 was reached with a US-trained random forest. Of around 160 previously reported CMV-associated TCRbeta sequences, about 68 appeared in the CD4+ memory repertoires, each in one to five individuals. Only CD4+CD45RO+ memory cells were sequenced, in contrast to the original study, which included naive and memory CD4+ and CD8+ populations. The results were read as suggesting that the CMV-associated TCR signature is, for the most part, present in the CD4+ memory repertoire. On the Belgian cohort, the classifier built on the original framework reached a median bootstrapped AUC of roughly 0.94, with a 95% CI of 0.76-1.00.

Single viable CD3+CD4+CD8-CD45RO+ cells were sorted as memory CD4+ T cells on a FACSAria II. CMV serostatus was assessed using a Roche Elecsys assay, by which serum IgG against CMV pp150, pp28, p38 and p52 was detected. After thawing, total CD4+ T cells were enriched by positive selection with CD4 magnetic microbeads. Samples originated from another study that specifically interrogated the CD4+ T cell memory repertoire. Peripheral blood mononuclear cells were isolated and cryopreserved following standard operating procedures; serum was stored at -80 °C. The staining used CD3-PerCP (BW264/56), CD4-APC (RPA-T4), CD45RO-PE (UCHT1) and CD8-Pacific Orange (3B5) antibodies, and Sytox blue was used to exclude non-viable cells. Genomic DNA was extracted from sorted cells with the Quick-DNA Microprep Kit. Amplification of TCRbeta DNA was done with the immunoSEQ hsTCRbeta kit, following the protocol from the manufacturer. TCRbeta libraries were sequenced on an Illumina MiSeq instrument. The study's processing was this. Following removal of out-of-frame sequences, approximately 2.1 million distinct TCRbeta sequences were retained, with an average of around 67,000 per individual. Each individual was scored using the number of around 150 previously reported CMV-associated TCRbeta sequences that the individual carried and the total number of productive distinct TCRbeta sequences. A beta-binomial model was reimplemented in Python, and random forests from scikit-learn, run with default parameters, were trained on data from the US cohort. Classifier performance on the Belgian cohort was summarized as median AUC with percentile confidence intervals calculated over 10,000 bootstrap iterations. Imported from immuneACCESS, the table was reduced by TCRdb to in-frame sequences with V and J called. These copies leave out some clones; in studies compared against another copy, an unresolved V gene accounts for under half, and the cause of the remainder is not known. That table furnishes V, J and clone size, whereas the DNA furnished D and trimming. The sample table lists under 45,000 clones, approximately 84% of them with a count of one. Less than 0.6% of the sample rests with the top ten.

Worth noting for this clone: Its binding antigen is unknown. Base qualities are not provided; no much larger clone lies one nucleotide away.

The germline V and J ends show losses of 7 bases and 5 bases respectively, and no gene match explains 8 bases of the junction. Sequences LNHDA (CDR1) and SQIVND (CDR2) are obtained from the germline V gene (reference sequence). Including the terminal cysteine and phenylalanine, the CDR3 comprises 16 residues. Here the CDR3 DNA is all that survives: 48 bases in frame from base 1. Source material: memory CD4+ T cells from blood. The clonotype comes from an adult in good health and CMV-seronegative. Recombination joined TRBV19 with TRBJ2-1; TRBD2 lines up with 13 middle nucleotides. CDR3 loop: CASKVTSGGSHNEQFF. In nucleotide form, the sequence is TGTGCCAGTAAAGTGACTAGCGGGGGGTCCCACAATGAGCAGTTCTTC.